This T cell receptor beta chain is from a study of cytotoxic CD8 clonotypes in ibrutinib-treated CLL. Study summary: Over 10 relapsed/refractory, 15 treatment-naive; some 18 IGHV unmutated.

Between the trimmed V and J ends, which lost 1 base and 8 bases, there was a span of 11 bases. Looked up from germline, CDR1 is MGHRA and CDR2 is YSYEKL. The CDR3 has 13 amino acids. Only in-frame clones appear in the TCRdb table, and some are missing; sequencing was by immunoSEQ multiplex PCR. Of about 300,000 clones listed, about 72% are singletons. This clone was seen only a few times. Its antigen is currently unknown. Findings of the study overall: Rising at ibrutinib response, clonality subsequently fell back toward baseline at progression.

The sample consisted of PBMCs, taken at disease progression, from a patient treated with ibrutinib. This chain joins TRBV4-1 and TRBJ1-1; D is ambiguous. The sequence derives from a human donor with chronic lymphocytic leukemia. CDR3 sequence: CASSQVGRPEAFF. The CDR3 DNA sequence: TGCGCCAGCAGCCAAGTAGGGCGGCCCGAAGCTTTCTTT.